This T cell receptor beta chain is from a study of T-cell memory formation after mild COVID-19. This clonotype was picked up many times. The CDR3 runs to 13 residues. CDR1 is MNHNS, CDR2 SASEGT, per germline. V dropped 0 bases and J dropped 3 bases, with 2 bases sitting between them. TCRdb re-called the 5' RACE reads through MiXCR, storing one row per CDR3 protein. The table lists some 49,000 distinct CDR3 sequences, around a quarter of them singletons, with roughly two fifths in the top ten. The rearrangement joins TRBV6-1 to TRBJ2-2; D unclear. Specimen: PBMCs or a T cell subset sorted from them (not recorded which). The TCR was taken from a man aged 18 to 29 who had mild COVID-19 (a few samples of this study predate the infection). Cell type and time point are not known. CDR3 region: CASSEADTGELFF. The CDR3 DNA is TGTGCCAGCAGTGAAGCGGACACCGGGGAGCTGTTTTTT.